The source of this T cell receptor (beta chain) is a study of cytomegalovirus exposure and HLA in healthy donors. A multiplex PCR was run with 60 Vbeta primers and 13 Jbeta primers. Method: immunoSEQ multiplex PCR; TCRdb's copy keeps in-frame clones and lacks some. The repertoire consists of around 200,000 clones, with more than 65% occurring once and the leading ten covering around 1.2%. Study findings and constraints: V- and J-gene trimming of TCR beta was linked (in a later analysis) to a missense DCLRE1C variant. Cytomegalovirus association was listed for 170 or so TCR beta chains.

Worth noting for this clone: Its antigen is unknown.

This CDR3 has 15 amino acids. CDR1 WNHNN and CDR2 SYGVQD come from the germline V gene (reference sequence). V gave up 3 bases and J gave up 6 bases; unmatched junction bases: 10. This TCR derives from a girl aged 2-10 years in good health and CMV-seropositive. The sample was PBMCs. J is TRBJ2-7 and V is TRBV10-1; 8 positions agree with TRBD1. CDR3 nucleotides: TGCGCCAGCAGTGAACAGGGGGTCAGTCCCCTCGAGCAGTACTTC. Protein product: CASSEQGVSPLEQYF.